The 18 T cell receptor beta chains given below trace back to one sample, sequenced in a study of identical twins' blood T cells. One entry per CDR3 protein, called by TCRdb with MiXCR from the 5' RACE reads. The sample holds fewer than 450,000 distinct CDR3 sequences; about 28% are singletons and the top ten take roughly 5.5%. The sequenced sample was PBMCs. These receptor sequences come from a woman aged 18 to 49 in good health.

This clonotype occurred a few times. V is TRBV4-3 and J is TRBJ2-2; D remains ambiguous. Germline V lookup: CDR1 LGHNA, CDR2 YSLEER. Deletions cut 0 bases from V and 7 bases from J, with 9 bases between. The CDR3 extends over 14 amino acids. CDR3 bases: TGCGCCAGCAGCCAAGATTCGGGCGGCGGGGAGCTGTTTTTT. Translating it yields CASSQDSGGGELFF.

The gene calls are TRBV19 and TRBJ1-2; D not resolved. CDR1 and CDR2 (germline): LNHDA, SQIVND (reference sequence). Between the trimmed V and J ends, which lost 6 bases and 5 bases, there was a span of 19 bases. The CDR3 covers 15 residues. The CDR3 region is CASRESRPGAYGYTF. CDR3 DNA sequence: TGTGCCAGTAGGGAGAGTAGGCCCGGCGCGTATGGCTACACCTTC.

The genes are TRBV21-1 and TRBJ2-2; the table calls TRBD1, which could not be checked here. TRBV21-1 corresponds to a pseudogene. The CDR3 contains 17 residues. The CDR3 spells CASSNVPPLAPTGELFF. CDR3 in DNA: TGTGCCAGCAGCAATGTACCCCCCCTGGCGCCCACCGGGGAGCTGTTTTTT.

The genes are TRBV12-3 or TRBV12-4 and TRBJ1-1; D unclear. V lost 2 bases to trimming and J lost 6 bases, with 7 bases between them. The CDR3 runs to 12 residues. CDR3 residues: CASSLYRSEAFF. The CDR3 region has the DNA TGTGCCAGCAGTTTATACCGCTCTGAAGCTTTCTTT.

This sequence joins TRBV2 and TRBJ1-5; D not resolved. Trimming pared 6 bases from V and 1 base from J, leaving 7 bases between. This CDR3 comprises 13 residues. Germline V gives CDR1 SNHLY, CDR2 FYNNEI. The CDR3 DNA follows: TGTGCCAGCAGCGCACGGAGCAATCAGCCCCAGCATTTT. Protein: CASSARSNQPQHF.

This clonotype has only a few counts. The gene calls are TRBV4-2 and TRBJ1-5; possibly TRBD1 for D (6 bases). CDR1 LGHNA and CDR2 YNFKEQ come from the germline V gene. The CDR3 runs 15 residues. Trimming stripped 3 bases from V and 7 bases from J, with 16 bases between. In nucleotides, the CDR3 is TGTGCCAGCAGCCAGTCAGAGGGGGTAAGCCAGCCCCAGCATTTT. Amino acids: CASSQSEGVSQPQHF.

This chain joins TRBV6-1 and TRBJ2-2, with TRBD1 matching 7 bases. After removal of 9 bases from V and 6 bases from J, the junction contained 13 bases not matched to a gene. The CDR3 contains 15 residues. CDR1 and CDR2 (germline): MNHNS, SASEGT. The CDR3 coding sequence is TGTGCCAGTACTAGGGGGCGCGAATACGCCGGGGAGCTGTTTTTT. Encoded protein: CASTRGREYAGELFF.

V is TRBV30 and J is TRBJ2-2, with 9 bases lining up with TRBD2. CDR1 and CDR2 from the germline V gene are GTSNPN and SVGIG (reference sequence). V lost 3 bases, J lost 4 bases, and 12 bases stayed unmatched. The CDR3 totals 17 residues. CDR3 amino acids: CAWSGSRTSAVTGELFF. As DNA, the CDR3 is TGTGCCTGGAGCGGTTCAAGGACTAGCGCCGTCACCGGGGAGCTGTTTTTT. Using reference TRBV30 and TRBJ2-2 for the parts outside the CDR3, the full variable domain is SQTIHQWPATLVQPVGSPLSLECTVEGTSNPNLYWYRQAAGRGLQLLFYSVGIGQISSEVPQNLSASRPQDRQFILSSKKLLLSDSGFYLCAWSGSRTSAVTGELFFGEGSRLTVL.

The sample holds many counts of this clonotype. This chain uses TRBV18 with TRBJ2-7; the match to TRBD1 covers 7 bases. The CDR3 is 15 amino acids. CDR1 is KGHSH, CDR2 LQKENI, per germline. The J segment lost 2 bases and the V segment lost 5 bases, leaving 9 bases of the junction unmatched. CDR3 DNA sequence: TGTGCCAGCTCATCTGTACCGGGACAGACCTACGAGCAGTACTTC. This gives the protein CASSSVPGQTYEQYF.

The chain employs TRBV6-5 and TRBJ1-5, with D perhaps TRBD1 (5 bases). This CDR3 contains 15 residues. CDR1 is MNHEY, CDR2 SVGAGI, per germline. The V end was cut by 6 bases, the J end by 0 bases, with 12 bases between. The CDR3: CASRRQKYSNQPQHF. DNA of the CDR3: TGTGCCAGCAGACGACAGAAATATAGCAATCAGCCCCAGCATTTT.

This clonotype has more than one count but fewer than ten. J is TRBJ2-3 and V is TRBV7-9; D gene ambiguous. Per germline, CDR1 SEHNR and CDR2 FQNEAQ (reference sequence). V dropped 5 bases and J dropped 6 bases, with 12 bases sitting between them. The CDR3 runs 13 residues. The CDR3 here is CASSLPDSDTQYF. The DNA for the CDR3 is TGTGCCAGCAGCCTCCCCGACTCGGATACGCAGTATTTT.

This clonotype was seen many times. The chain combines TRBV20-1 with TRBJ1-1, with TRBD1 as a possible D gene (5 bases). The CDR3 runs 13 residues. The V gene's germline CDR1 is DFQATT and CDR2 SNEGSKA (reference sequence). Trimming stripped 5 bases from V and 1 base from J, with 11 bases between. CDR3 amino acids: CSARRDGNTEAFF. The CDR3 DNA sequence: TGCAGTGCTCGCCGGGACGGGAACACTGAAGCTTTCTTT.

The chain links TRBV20-1 to TRBJ1-1, with TRBD1 matching over 7 bases. Trimming cost V 5 bases and J 5 bases; bases outside gene matches: 5. There are 12 residues in the CDR3. Per the germline V gene, CDR1 is DFQATT and CDR2 is SNEGSKA (reference sequence). The CDR3 reads CSASLQGTEAFF. As DNA, the CDR3 is TGCAGTGCTTCCCTACAGGGGACTGAAGCTTTCTTT.

The count of this clonotype is one. For the CDR3, the DNA is TGTGCCAGCAGCCCTATGACTAGCGGGGAGCCAGATACGCAGTATTTT. This translates into CASSPMTSGEPDTQYF. The chain recombines TRBV7-2 with TRBJ2-3; 11 nucleotides line up with TRBD2. The germline gives CDR1 SGHTA, CDR2 FQGNSA. The CDR3 runs to 16 residues. V was clipped by 5 bases and J by 4 bases; unmatched bases: 8.

The chain carries TRBV12-5 and TRBJ2-1; D is tentatively TRBD1 or TRBD2 (7 bases each). V shed 6 bases and J shed 6 bases, with 21 bases lying between them. Germline V gene sequence: CDR1 LGHNT, CDR2 FRNRAP. The length of the CDR3 is 16 residues. As DNA, the CDR3 is TGTGCTAGTGGCGCTGACAGGGAGGGAACAGGCAATGAGCAGTTCTTC. It translates to CASGADREGTGNEQFF.

This clonotype was seen a handful of times. The V call is TRBV29-1, the J call TRBJ2-2; TRBD1 matches at 10 bases. This CDR3 has 16 residues. CDR1 is SQVTM, CDR2 ANQGSEA, per germline. V shed 5 bases, J shed 4 bases, and the junction held 10 bases outside the gene matches. The CDR3 loop reads CSVRRDRGLTTGELFF. The CDR3 nucleotides read TGCAGCGTTAGGAGGGACAGGGGTCTAACCACCGGGGAGCTGTTTTTT.

This clonotype was picked up many times. This chain connects TRBV7-8 to TRBJ1-2; 8 nucleotides line up with TRBD1. CDR3 length: 12 amino acids. With V trimmed by 4 bases and J by 7 bases, 2 bases remained unmatched. The germline V gene encodes CDR1 SGHVS and CDR2 FQNEAQ. CDR3 loop: CASSYDRGGYTF. The CDR3 DNA reads TGTGCCAGCAGCTATGACAGGGGTGGCTACACCTTC.

This chain joins TRBV13 and TRBJ1-2; tentatively, D is TRBD1 (5 bases). The CDR3 length is 13 residues. Per the germline V gene, CDR1 is PRHDT and CDR2 is FYEKMQ (reference sequence). V lost 6 bases and J 4 bases, leaving 12 bases between the germline ends. CDR3 nucleotide sequence: TGTGCCAGCAGACCGGGACGGGGCTATGGCTACACCTTC. Translated, it gives CASRPGRGYGYTF.